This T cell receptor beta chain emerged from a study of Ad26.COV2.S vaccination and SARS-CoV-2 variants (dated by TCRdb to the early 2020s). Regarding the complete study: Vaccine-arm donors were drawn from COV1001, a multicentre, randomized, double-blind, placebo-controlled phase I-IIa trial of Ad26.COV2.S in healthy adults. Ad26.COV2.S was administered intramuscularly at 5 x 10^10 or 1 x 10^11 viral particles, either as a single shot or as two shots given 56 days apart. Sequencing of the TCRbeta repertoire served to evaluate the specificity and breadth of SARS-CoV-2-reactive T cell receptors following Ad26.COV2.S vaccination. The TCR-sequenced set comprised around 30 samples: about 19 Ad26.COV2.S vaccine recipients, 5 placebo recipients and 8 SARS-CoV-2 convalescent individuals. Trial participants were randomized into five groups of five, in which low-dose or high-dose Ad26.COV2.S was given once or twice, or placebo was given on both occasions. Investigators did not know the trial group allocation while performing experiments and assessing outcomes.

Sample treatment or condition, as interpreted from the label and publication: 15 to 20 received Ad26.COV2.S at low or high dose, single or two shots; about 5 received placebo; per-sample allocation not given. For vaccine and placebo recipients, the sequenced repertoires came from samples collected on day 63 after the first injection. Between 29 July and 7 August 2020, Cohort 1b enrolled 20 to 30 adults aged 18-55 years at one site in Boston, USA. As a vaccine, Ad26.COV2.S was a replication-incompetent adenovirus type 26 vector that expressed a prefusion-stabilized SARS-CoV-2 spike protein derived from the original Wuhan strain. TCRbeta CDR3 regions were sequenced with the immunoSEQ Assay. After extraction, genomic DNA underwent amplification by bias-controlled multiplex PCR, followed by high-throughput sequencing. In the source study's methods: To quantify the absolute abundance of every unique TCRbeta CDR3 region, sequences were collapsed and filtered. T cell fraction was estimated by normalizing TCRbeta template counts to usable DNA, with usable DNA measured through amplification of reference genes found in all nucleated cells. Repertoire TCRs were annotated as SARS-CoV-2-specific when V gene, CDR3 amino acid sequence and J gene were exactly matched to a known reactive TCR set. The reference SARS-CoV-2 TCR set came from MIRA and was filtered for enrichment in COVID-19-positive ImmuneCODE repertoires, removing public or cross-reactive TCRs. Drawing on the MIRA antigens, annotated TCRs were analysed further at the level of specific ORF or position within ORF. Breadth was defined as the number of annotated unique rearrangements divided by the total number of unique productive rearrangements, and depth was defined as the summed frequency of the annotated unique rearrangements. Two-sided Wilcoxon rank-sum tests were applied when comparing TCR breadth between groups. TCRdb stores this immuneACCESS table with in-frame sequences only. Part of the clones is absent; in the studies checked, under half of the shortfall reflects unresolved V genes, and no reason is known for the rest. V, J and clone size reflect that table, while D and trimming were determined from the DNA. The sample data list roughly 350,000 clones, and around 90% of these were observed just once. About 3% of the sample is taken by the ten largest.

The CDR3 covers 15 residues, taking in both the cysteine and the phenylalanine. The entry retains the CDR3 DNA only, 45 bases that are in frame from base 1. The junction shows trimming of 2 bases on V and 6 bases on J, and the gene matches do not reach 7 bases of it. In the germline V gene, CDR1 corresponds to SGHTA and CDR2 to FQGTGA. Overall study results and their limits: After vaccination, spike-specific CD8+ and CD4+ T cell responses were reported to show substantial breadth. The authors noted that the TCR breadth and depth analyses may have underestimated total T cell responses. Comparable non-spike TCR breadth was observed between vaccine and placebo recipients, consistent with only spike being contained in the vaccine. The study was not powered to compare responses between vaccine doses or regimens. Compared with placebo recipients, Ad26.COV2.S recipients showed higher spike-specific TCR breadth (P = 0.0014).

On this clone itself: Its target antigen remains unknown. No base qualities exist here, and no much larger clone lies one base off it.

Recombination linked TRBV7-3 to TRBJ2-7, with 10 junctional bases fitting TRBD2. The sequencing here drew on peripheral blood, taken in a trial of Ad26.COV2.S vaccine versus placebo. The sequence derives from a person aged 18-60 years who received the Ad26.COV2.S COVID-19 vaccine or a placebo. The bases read TGTGCCAGCAGCTTAGTAAGCGGGGGGGCCTCCGAGCAGTACTTC. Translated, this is CASSLVSGGASEQYF.